These 11 T cell receptor beta chains were all obtained from the same sample, sequenced in a study of blood T cell repertoires in COVID-19. Here immunoSEQ multiplex PCR was the method, and the copy in TCRdb shows in-frame clones only, minus some. This sample yields roughly 240,000 clones, of which 82% are seen a single time; around 1.8% belongs to the top ten. Sequencing used peripheral blood. The receptors originated from a woman older than 75 with acute or convalescent COVID-19.

The count of this clone is one. V gene TRBV7-2 combines with J gene TRBJ2-3; 7 nucleotides agree with TRBD1. V shed 3 bases, J shed 3 bases, and the junction held 3 bases outside the gene matches. CDR3 length equals 14 residues. Germline V gene data show CDR1 as SGHTA and CDR2 as FQGNSA. CDR3 region: CASSLDRRTDTQYF. The CDR3 bases are TGTGCCAGCAGCTTGGACAGGCGAACAGATACGCAGTATTTT.

The V call is TRBV18, the J call TRBJ2-1; D is possibly TRBD2 (5 bases). Germline V gene data show CDR1 as KGHSH and CDR2 as LQKENI. CDR3 size: 15 residues. With 3 bases removed from V and 4 bases from J, the gap between germline ends came to 13 bases. The CDR3 region is CASSPLPGSYNEQFF. The DNA for the CDR3 is TGTGCCAGCTCACCTTTGCCGGGGTCGTACAATGAGCAGTTCTTC.

V is TRBV5-1 and J is TRBJ1-4, with D perhaps matching TRBD1 (6 bases). The V end was cut by 7 bases, the J end by 5 bases, with 15 bases between. Germline loops: CDR1 SGHRS, CDR2 YFSETQ. This CDR3 comprises 14 residues. CDR3 DNA sequence: TGCGCCAGCCGACGGACAGCAGAGAATGAAAAACTGTTTTTT. It yields the protein CASRRTAENEKLFF.

The chain joins TRBV19 to TRBJ1-2; possible D gene TRBD1, 6 bases. The CDR3 is 16 amino acids. Germline CDR1 is LNHDA and CDR2 is SQIVND (reference sequence). V lost 3 bases and J 4 bases, leaving 18 bases between the germline ends. This CDR3 reads CASSIGRGGRSYGYTF. In DNA, the CDR3 is TGTGCCAGTAGTATCGGCCGCGGGGGCAGATCCTATGGCTACACCTTC.

The chain couples TRBV7-2 to TRBJ1-2; 7 bases fit TRBD1. This CDR3 comprises 15 residues. V was pared by 5 bases and J by 8 bases, with 14 bases of the junction left unmatched. Germline V lookup: CDR1 SGHTA, CDR2 FQGNSA. The CDR3 DNA follows: TGTGCCAGCAGCGGGCGGACAGGCCCTCTAGGGGGCTACACCTTC. Its translation is CASSGRTGPLGGYTF.

The V and J genes are TRBV7-3 and TRBJ2-4, with 9 positions matching TRBD2. Trimming took 5 bases from V and 5 from J; bases not matched to a gene: 4. The CDR3 spans 14 residues. Germline CDR1 reads SGHTA; CDR2 reads FQGTGA. CDR3 sequence reads: CASSPSGEQNIQYF. The CDR3 DNA is TGTGCCAGCAGCCCTAGCGGGGAGCAAAACATTCAGTACTTC.

V usage is TRBV7-8 and J usage is TRBJ2-7; 8 nucleotides align to TRBD1. The V gene end was trimmed by 5 bases and the J gene end by 0 bases; junction bases not matched to a gene: 6. The CDR3 is 15 amino acids. CDR1 SGHVS and CDR2 FQNEAQ come from the germline V gene. CDR3 nucleotides: TGTGCCAGCAGCCGTACAGGGGGGAGCTCCTACGAGCAGTACTTC. Translating it yields CASSRTGGSSYEQYF. Based on the CDR3 plus reference TRBV7-8 and TRBJ2-7, the full variable domain is GAGVSQSPRYKVAKRGQDVALRCDPISGHVSLFWYQQALGQGPEFLTYFQNEAQLDKSGLPSDRFFAERPEGSVSTLKIQRTQQEDSAVYLCASSRTGGSSYEQYFGPGTRLTVT.

V and J are TRBV6-5 and TRBJ1-2, with TRBD1 identical over 7 bases. CDR1 is MNHEY, CDR2 SVGAGI, per germline. The CDR3 is 13 residues long. J gave up 7 bases and V 5 bases, and 7 bases lay outside the gene matches. As DNA, the CDR3 is TGTGCCAGCAGTAAGACAGGGATCGGTGGCTACACCTTC. Amino acids: CASSKTGIGGYTF.

The genes are TRBV18 and TRBJ2-1; 8 bases are a match to TRBD2. The V gene end was trimmed by 0 bases and the J gene end by 0 bases; junction bases not matched to a gene: 13. Germline V gives CDR1 KGHSH, CDR2 LQKENI. The CDR3 is 20 residues long. CDR3 loop: CASSPPRGAGVGSSYNEQFF. CDR3 nucleotide sequence: TGTGCCAGCTCACCACCGAGGGGAGCGGGAGTGGGGTCCTCCTACAATGAGCAGTTCTTC.

This clone was detected once. The V and J genes are TRBV11-2 and TRBJ2-2; possibly TRBD1 for D (5 bases). Trimming removed 3 bases from V and 10 bases from J, with 15 bases in between. Germline V gives CDR1 SGHAT, CDR2 FQNNGV. The CDR3 contains 14 residues. CDR3 protein: CASSFGRQRQELFF. The CDR3 coding sequence is TGTGCCAGCAGCTTCGGCCGACAGCGCCAGGAGCTGTTTTTT.

V gene TRBV25-1 combines with J gene TRBJ1-1, with D hard to call. This CDR3 has 12 amino acids. CDR1 is MGHDK and CDR2 is SYGVNS in the germline V gene. V was clipped by 2 bases and J by 11 bases, with 12 bases between them. CDR3 amino acids: CASSEKVGRAFF. The CDR3 DNA follows: TGTGCCAGCAGTGAAAAAGTCGGGAGGGCTTTCTTT.